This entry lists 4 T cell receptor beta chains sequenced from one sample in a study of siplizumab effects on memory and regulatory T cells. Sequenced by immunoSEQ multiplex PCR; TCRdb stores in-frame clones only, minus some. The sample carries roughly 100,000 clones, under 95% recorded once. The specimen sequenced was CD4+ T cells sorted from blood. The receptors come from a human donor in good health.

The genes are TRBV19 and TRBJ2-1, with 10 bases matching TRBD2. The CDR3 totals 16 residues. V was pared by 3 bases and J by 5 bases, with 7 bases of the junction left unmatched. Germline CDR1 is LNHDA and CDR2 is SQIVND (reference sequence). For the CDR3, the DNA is TGTGCCAGTAGTATTCTAGTAGCGGGAGGAAACAATGAGCAGTTCTTC. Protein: CASSILVAGGNNEQFF.

The chain's CDR3 is CASSLIGRDAETQYF. The DNA for the CDR3 is TGTGCCAGCAGCTTAATAGGTCGGGACGCAGAGACCCAGTACTTC. This chain uses TRBV11-1 with TRBJ2-5; possibly TRBD1 or TRBD2 for D (5 bases each). The V gene's germline CDR1 is SGHAT and CDR2 FQDESV (reference sequence). V gave up 2 bases and J gave up 4 bases, with 14 bases separating them. The CDR3 extends over 15 amino acids.

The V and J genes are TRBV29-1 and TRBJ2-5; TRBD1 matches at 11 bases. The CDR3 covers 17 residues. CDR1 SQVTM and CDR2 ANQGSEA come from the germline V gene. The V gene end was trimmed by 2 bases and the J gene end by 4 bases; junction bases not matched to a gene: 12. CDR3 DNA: TGCAGCGTTGAATTGTGGAGGGGGGGACAGGGGGGAGAGACCCAGTACTTC. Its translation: CSVELWRGGQGGETQYF.

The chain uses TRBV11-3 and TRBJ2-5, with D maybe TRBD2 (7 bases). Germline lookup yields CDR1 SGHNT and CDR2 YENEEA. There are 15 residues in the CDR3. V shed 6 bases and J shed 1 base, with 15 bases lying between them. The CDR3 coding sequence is TGTGCCAGCAGTATAGTGGGGGGGCTCCAAGAGACCCAGTACTTC. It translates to CASSIVGGLQETQYF.